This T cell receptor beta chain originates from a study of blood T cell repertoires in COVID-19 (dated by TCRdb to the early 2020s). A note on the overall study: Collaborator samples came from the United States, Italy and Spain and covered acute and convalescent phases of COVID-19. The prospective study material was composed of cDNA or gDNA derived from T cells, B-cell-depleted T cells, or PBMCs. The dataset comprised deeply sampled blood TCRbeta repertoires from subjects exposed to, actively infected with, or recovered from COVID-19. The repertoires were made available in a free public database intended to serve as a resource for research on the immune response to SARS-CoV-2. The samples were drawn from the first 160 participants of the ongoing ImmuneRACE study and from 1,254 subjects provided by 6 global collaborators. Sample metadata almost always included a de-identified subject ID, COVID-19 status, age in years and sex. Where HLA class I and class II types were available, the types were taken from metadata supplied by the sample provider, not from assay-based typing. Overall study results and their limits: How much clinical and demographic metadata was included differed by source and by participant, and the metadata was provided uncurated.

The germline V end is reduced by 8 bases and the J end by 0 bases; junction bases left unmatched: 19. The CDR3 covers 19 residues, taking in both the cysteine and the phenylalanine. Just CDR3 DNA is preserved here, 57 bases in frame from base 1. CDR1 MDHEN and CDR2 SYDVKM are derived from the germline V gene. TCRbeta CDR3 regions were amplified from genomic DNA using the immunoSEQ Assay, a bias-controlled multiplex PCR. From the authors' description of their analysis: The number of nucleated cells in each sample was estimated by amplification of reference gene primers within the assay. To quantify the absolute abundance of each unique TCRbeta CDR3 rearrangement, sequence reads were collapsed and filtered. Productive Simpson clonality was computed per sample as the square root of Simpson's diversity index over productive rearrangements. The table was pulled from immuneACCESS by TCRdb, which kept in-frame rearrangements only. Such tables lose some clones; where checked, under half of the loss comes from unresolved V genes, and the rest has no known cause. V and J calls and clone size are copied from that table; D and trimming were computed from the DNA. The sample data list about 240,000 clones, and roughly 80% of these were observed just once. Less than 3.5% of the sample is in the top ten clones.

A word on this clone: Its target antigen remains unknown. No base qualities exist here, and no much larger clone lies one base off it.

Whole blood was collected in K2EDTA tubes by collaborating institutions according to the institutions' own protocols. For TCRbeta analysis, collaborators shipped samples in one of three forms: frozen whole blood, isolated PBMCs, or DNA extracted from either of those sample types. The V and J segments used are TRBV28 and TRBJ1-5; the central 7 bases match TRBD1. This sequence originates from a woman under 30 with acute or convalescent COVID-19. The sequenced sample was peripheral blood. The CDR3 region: CASGHSRGFTLNSNQPQHF. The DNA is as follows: TGTGCCAGCGGCCACAGCAGGGGGTTTACACTTAATAGCAATCAGCCCCAGCATTTT.